This is a list of T cell receptor beta chains from one sample in a study of identifying expanded T cells in peripheral blood. Repertoires were generated with immunoSEQ multiplex PCR, while TCRdb's copy carries only in-frame clones and drops some. The sample carries 60,000 to 70,000 clones, about 90% recorded once. What was sequenced was blood. Every receptor here comes from a person aged 18 to 75 in good health. CDR3s include the opening cysteine and the closing phenylalanine or tryptophan. The D gene is left open where the match is weak. Not all rows give a size; the values are once, few, many and, for expanded clones, a class.

CDR3 length: 14; V gene: TRBV6-4; clone size: NA; J gene: TRBJ2-3; D gene: NA; CDR3 protein: CASSDSDSTDTQYF; CDR3 DNA: TGTGCCAGCAGTGACTCGGACAGCACAGATACGCAGTATTTT
CDR3 length: 14; V gene: TRBV19; clone size: NA; J gene: TRBJ1-1; D gene: NA; CDR3 protein: CASSTSGAPNEAFF; CDR3 DNA: TGTGCCAGTAGTACCTCCGGGGCCCCTAATGAAGCTTTCTTT
CDR3 length: 15; V gene: TRBV19; clone size: NA; J gene: TRBJ2-3; D gene: NA; CDR3 protein: CASSSSGPSTDTQYF; CDR3 DNA: TGTGCCAGTAGTTCCTCGGGGCCTAGCACAGATACGCAGTATTTT
CDR3 length: 10; V gene: TRBV30; clone size: NA; J gene: TRBJ1-1; D gene: NA; CDR3 protein: CAWSRVEAFF; CDR3 DNA: TGTGCCTGGAGTCGGGTAGAAGCTTTCTTT
CDR3 length: 12; V gene: TRBV28; clone size: NA; J gene: TRBJ2-7; D gene: NA; CDR3 protein: CASSLSRYEQYF; CDR3 DNA: TGTGCCAGCAGTTTATCCCGGTACGAGCAGTACTTC
CDR3 length: 12; V gene: TRBV30; clone size: NA; J gene: TRBJ2-7; D gene: NA; CDR3 protein: CAWSSGPYEQYF; CDR3 DNA: TGTGCCTGGAGTTCAGGGCCCTACGAGCAGTACTTC
CDR3 length: 17; V gene: TRBV4-2; clone size: NA; J gene: TRBJ1-2; D gene: NA; CDR3 protein: CASSQDYEEGTFYGYTF; CDR3 DNA: TGTGCCAGCAGCCAAGATTATGAGGAGGGGACCTTCTATGGCTACACCTTC
CDR3 length: 13; V gene: TRBV29-1; clone size: NA; J gene: TRBJ1-1; D gene: TRBD1; CDR3 protein: CSVKTGEFTEAFF; CDR3 DNA: TGCAGCGTCAAGACAGGGGAATTCACTGAAGCTTTCTTT
CDR3 length: 15; V gene: TRBV4-1; clone size: NA; J gene: TRBJ2-5; D gene: TRBD1; CDR3 protein: CASSQPGQGRETQYF; CDR3 DNA: TGCGCCAGCAGCCAACCGGGACAGGGACGCGAGACCCAGTACTTC
CDR3 length: 14; V gene: TRBV6-6; clone size: NA; J gene: TRBJ2-1; D gene: NA; CDR3 protein: CASSYYLGSNEQFF; CDR3 DNA: TGTGCCAGCAGTTACTATCTAGGGAGCAATGAGCAGTTCTTC
CDR3 length: 15; V gene: TRBV7-9; clone size: NA; J gene: TRBJ2-1; D gene: TRBD1; CDR3 protein: CASSLAQNRGNEQFF; CDR3 DNA: TGTGCCAGCAGCTTAGCGCAGAACAGGGGCAATGAGCAGTTCTTC
CDR3 length: 13; V gene: TRBV15; clone size: NA; J gene: TRBJ2-1; D gene: NA; CDR3 protein: CATSSGPHNEQFF; CDR3 DNA: TGTGCCACCAGTTCGGGACCACACAATGAGCAGTTCTTC
CDR3 length: 14; V gene: TRBV18; clone size: NA; J gene: TRBJ1-1; D gene: TRBD1; CDR3 protein: CASSPDRTNTEAFF; CDR3 DNA: TGTGCCAGCTCCCCGGACAGGACGAACACTGAAGCTTTCTTT
CDR3 length: 15; V gene: TRBV30; clone size: NA; J gene: TRBJ2-2; D gene: NA; CDR3 protein: CAWSVRGRDTGELFF; CDR3 DNA: TGTGCCTGGAGTGTACGTGGCAGGGACACCGGGGAGCTGTTTTTT
CDR3 length: 14; V gene: TRBV6-4; clone size: NA; J gene: TRBJ2-3; D gene: NA; CDR3 protein: CASSPGLHTDTQYF; CDR3 DNA: TGTGCCAGCAGCCCGGGACTTCACACAGATACGCAGTATTTT
CDR3 length: 13; V gene: TRBV6-4; clone size: few; J gene: TRBJ2-2; D gene: NA; CDR3 protein: CASSEDYTGELFF; CDR3 DNA: TGTGCCAGCAGTGAGGACTACACCGGGGAGCTGTTTTTT
CDR3 length: 16; V gene: TRBV11-2; clone size: NA; J gene: TRBJ1-3; D gene: NA; CDR3 protein: CASSLGATHSGNTIYF; CDR3 DNA: TGTGCCAGCAGCTTAGGAGCTACCCACTCTGGAAACACCATATATTTT
CDR3 length: 16; V gene: TRBV6-6; clone size: NA; J gene: TRBJ1-5; D gene: NA; CDR3 protein: CASSYGGDYSNQPQHF; CDR3 DNA: TGTGCCAGCAGTTACGGCGGAGATTATAGCAATCAGCCCCAGCATTTT
CDR3 length: 13; V gene: TRBV27; clone size: NA; J gene: TRBJ2-1; D gene: NA; CDR3 protein: CASGVSQYNEQFF; CDR3 DNA: TGTGCCAGCGGAGTATCACAGTACAATGAGCAGTTCTTC
CDR3 length: 15; V gene: TRBV28; clone size: NA; J gene: TRBJ1-2; D gene: TRBD1; CDR3 protein: CASRTRGRVDYGYTF; CDR3 DNA: TGTGCCAGCAGGACGAGGGGGCGCGTTGACTATGGCTACACCTTC